This T cell receptor beta chain was profiled in a study of regulatory T cells in long-lasting Graves disease. For TCR beta, libraries came from iRepertoire HTBI primers and Arm-PCR of CDR3 regions. Each CDR3 protein is one row after TCRdb ran MiXCR on the multiplex PCR reads. Of about 290,000 distinct CDR3 sequences listed, under 25% were seen once; the top ten hold around three fifths. Time point of the sample: persistent/refractory GD, antithyroid drugs over 5 years with positive TRAb. From PBMCs, RNA was extracted and then used to make the TCR library. To note about this clonotype: Its antigen is not known.

The CDR3 totals 16 residues. Per germline, CDR1 SEHNR and CDR2 FQNEAQ (reference sequence). The V gene lost 2 bases and the J gene lost 4 bases, with 18 bases spanning the gap. Study-wide findings and caveats: Persistent patients shared more public clonotypes (around 3,000) than new patients (under 1,000).

This clonotype originated in a female donor with Graves disease. The sequencing used peripheral blood mononuclear cells (PBMCs), collected when the disease was refractory, from a patient treated with antithyroid drugs. This chain connects TRBV7-9 to TRBJ2-7, with a possible D match to TRBD2 (5 bases). CDR3 nucleotides: TGTGCCAGCAGCTTAACATCGGGGAGAAAGGCTTACGAGCAGTACTTC. It yields the protein CASSLTSGRKAYEQYF.